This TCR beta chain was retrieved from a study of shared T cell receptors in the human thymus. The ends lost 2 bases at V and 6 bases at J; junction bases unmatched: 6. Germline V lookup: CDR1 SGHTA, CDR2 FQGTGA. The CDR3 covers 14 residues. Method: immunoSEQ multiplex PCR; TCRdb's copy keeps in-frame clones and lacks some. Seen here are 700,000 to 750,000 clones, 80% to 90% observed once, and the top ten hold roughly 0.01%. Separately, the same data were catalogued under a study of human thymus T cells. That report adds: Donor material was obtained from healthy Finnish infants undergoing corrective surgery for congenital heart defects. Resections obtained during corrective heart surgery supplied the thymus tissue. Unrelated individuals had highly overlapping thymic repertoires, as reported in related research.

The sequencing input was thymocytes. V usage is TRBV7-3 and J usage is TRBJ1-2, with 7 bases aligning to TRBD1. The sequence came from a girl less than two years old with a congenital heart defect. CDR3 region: CASSLPTGCDGYTF. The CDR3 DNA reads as TGTGCCAGCAGCTTACCGACAGGGTGTGATGGCTACACCTTC. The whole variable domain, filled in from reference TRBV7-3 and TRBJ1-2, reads GAGVSQTPSNKVTEKGKYVELRCDPISGHTALYWYRQSLGQGPEFLIYFQGTGAADDSGLPNDRFFAVRPEGSVSTLKIQRTERGDSAVYLCASSLPTGCDGYTFGSGTRLTVV.